This T cell receptor (beta chain) comes out of a study of cytomegalovirus exposure and HLA in healthy donors. The PCR employed 60 Vbeta primers together with 13 Jbeta primers. The table came from immunoSEQ multiplex PCR; TCRdb's copy has only in-frame clones and leaves some out. The table has roughly 120,000 clones, around 78% seen once. The sequenced sample was PBMCs. This sequence originates from a man in his fifties or sixties in good health and CMV-seropositive.

CDR3 bases: TGTGCCAGCAGTGAAGCGCTTTACGGGGGAGGCGAGACCCAGTACTTC. This encodes CASSEALYGGGETQYF. The rearrangement links TRBV6-1 to TRBJ2-5; TRBD2 might be the D (6 bases). V shed 0 bases and J shed 5 bases, with 16 bases lying between them. CDR1 and CDR2 from the germline V gene are MNHNS and SASEGT. CDR3 length: 16 amino acids.